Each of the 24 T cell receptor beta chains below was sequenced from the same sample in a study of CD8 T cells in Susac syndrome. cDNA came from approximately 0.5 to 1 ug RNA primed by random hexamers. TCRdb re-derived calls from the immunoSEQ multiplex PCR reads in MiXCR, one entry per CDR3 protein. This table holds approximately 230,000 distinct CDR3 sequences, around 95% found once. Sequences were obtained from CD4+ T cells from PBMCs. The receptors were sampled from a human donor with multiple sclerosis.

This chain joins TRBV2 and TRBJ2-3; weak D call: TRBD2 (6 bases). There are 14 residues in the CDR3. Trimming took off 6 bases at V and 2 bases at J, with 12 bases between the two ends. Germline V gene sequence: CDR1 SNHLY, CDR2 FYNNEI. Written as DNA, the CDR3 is TGTGCCAGCAGAGGCGGGATAACCACAGATACGCAGTATTTT. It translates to CASRGGITTDTQYF.

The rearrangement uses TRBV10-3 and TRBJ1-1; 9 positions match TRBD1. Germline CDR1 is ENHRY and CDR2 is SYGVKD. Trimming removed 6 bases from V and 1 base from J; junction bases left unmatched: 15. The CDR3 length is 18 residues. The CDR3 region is CAISPVPGQGFANTEAFF. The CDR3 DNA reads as TGTGCCATCAGCCCGGTGCCGGGACAGGGCTTCGCGAACACTGAAGCTTTCTTT.

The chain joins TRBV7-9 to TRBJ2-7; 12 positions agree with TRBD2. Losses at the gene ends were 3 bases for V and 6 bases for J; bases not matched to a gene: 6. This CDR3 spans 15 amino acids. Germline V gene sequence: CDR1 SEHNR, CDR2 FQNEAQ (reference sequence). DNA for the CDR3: TGTGCCAGCAGCTTGCTAGCGGGAGGGCCAGCCGAGCAGTACGTC. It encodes CASSLLAGGPAEQYV.

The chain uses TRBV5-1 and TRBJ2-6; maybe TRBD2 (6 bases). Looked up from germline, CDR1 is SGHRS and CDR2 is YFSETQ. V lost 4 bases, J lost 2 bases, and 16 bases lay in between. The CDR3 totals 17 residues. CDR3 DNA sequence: TGCGCCAGCAGCCCTTTGGCGGGGAATGCTGGGGCCAACGTCCTGACTTTC. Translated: CASSPLAGNAGANVLTF. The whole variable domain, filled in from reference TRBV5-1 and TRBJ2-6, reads KAGVTQTPRYLIKTRGQQVTLSCSPISGHRSVSWYQQTPGQGLQFLFEYFSETQRNKGNFPGRFSGRQFSNSRSEMNVSTLELGDSALYLCASSPLAGNAGANVLTFGAGSRLTVL.

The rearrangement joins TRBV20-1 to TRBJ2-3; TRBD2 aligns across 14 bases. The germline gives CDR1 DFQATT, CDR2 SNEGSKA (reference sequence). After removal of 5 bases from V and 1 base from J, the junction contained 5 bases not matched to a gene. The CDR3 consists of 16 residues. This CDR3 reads CSAPGLAGGGTDTQYF. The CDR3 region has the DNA TGCAGTGCTCCCGGACTAGCGGGAGGTGGCACAGATACGCAGTATTTT.

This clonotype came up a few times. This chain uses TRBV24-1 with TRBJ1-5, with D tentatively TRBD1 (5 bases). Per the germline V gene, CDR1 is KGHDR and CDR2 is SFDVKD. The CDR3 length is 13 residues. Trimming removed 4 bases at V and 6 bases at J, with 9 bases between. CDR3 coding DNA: TGTGCCACCAGTGACAGGGTCGGTCAGCCCCAGCATTTT. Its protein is CATSDRVGQPQHF.

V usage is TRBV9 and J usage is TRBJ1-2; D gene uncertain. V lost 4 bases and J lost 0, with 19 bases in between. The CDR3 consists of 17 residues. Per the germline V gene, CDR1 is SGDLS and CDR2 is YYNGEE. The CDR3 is CASSPTGELYANYGYTF. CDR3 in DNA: TGTGCCAGCAGCCCCACGGGCGAGCTTTACGCTAACTATGGCTACACCTTC.

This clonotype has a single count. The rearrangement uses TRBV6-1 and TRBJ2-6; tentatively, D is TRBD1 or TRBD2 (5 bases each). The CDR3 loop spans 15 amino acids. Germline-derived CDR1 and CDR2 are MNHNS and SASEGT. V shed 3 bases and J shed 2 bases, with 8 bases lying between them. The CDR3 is CASSDPGPGANVLTF. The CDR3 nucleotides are TGTGCCAGCAGTGACCCGGGACCTGGGGCCAACGTCCTGACTTTC.

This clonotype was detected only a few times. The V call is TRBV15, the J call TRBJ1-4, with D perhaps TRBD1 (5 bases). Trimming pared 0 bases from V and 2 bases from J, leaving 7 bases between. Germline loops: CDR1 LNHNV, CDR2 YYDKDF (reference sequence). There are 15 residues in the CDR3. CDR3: CATSREAGTNEKLFF. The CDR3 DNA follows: TGTGCCACCAGCAGAGAGGCAGGGACTAATGAAAAACTGTTTTTT.

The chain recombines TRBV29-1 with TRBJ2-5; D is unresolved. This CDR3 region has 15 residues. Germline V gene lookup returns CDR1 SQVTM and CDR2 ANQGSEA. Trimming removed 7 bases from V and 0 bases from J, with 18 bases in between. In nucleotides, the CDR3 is TGCAGCGGCCGGCGTGGGCAGGCCAACCAAGAGACCCAGTACTTC. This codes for CSGRRGQANQETQYF.

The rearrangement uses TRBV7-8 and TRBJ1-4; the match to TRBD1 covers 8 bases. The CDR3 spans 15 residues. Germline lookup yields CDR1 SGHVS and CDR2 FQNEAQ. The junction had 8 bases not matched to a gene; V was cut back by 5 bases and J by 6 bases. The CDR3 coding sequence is TGTGCCAGCAGCCCCCGCAGGGGGCAAGATGAAAAACTGTTTTTT. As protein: CASSPRRGQDEKLFF.

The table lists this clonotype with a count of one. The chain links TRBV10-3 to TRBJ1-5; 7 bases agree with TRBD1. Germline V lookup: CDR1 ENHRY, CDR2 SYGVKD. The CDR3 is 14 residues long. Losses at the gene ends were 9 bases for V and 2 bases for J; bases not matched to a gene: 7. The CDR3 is CAIGQGVRNQPQHF. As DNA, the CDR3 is TGTGCCATTGGCCAGGGGGTTCGCAATCAGCCCCAGCATTTT.

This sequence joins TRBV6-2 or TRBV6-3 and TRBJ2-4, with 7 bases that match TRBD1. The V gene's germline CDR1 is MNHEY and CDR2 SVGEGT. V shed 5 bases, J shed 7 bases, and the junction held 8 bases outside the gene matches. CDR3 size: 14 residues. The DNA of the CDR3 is TGTGCCAGCAGTGCCGACAGGGCCTGGAACATTCAGTACTTC. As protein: CASSADRAWNIQYF.

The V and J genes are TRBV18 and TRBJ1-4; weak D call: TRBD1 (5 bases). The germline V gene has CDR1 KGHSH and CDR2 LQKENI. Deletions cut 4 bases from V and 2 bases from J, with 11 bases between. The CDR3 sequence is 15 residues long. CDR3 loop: CASSLGRATNEKLFF. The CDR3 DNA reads TGTGCCAGCTCACTGGGACGGGCGACTAATGAAAAACTGTTTTTT.

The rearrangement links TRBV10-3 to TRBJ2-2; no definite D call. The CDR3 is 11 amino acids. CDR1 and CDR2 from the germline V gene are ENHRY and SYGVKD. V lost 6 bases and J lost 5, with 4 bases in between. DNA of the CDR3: TGTGCCATCAGGAGAACCGGGGAGCTGTTTTTT. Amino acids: CAIRRTGELFF.

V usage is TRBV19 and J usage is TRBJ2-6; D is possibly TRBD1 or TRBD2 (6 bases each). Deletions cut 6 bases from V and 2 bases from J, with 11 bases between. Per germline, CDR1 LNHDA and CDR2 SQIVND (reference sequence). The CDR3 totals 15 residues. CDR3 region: CASSRRGAGANVLTF. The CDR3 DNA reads TGTGCCAGTAGCAGGAGGGGGGCTGGGGCCAACGTCCTGACTTTC.

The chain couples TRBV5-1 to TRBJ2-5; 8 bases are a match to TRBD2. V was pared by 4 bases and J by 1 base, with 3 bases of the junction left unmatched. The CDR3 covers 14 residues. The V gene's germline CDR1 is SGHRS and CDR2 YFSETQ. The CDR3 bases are TGCGCCAGCAGCCCGACTAGCGCCCAAGAGACCCAGTACTTC. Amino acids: CASSPTSAQETQYF.

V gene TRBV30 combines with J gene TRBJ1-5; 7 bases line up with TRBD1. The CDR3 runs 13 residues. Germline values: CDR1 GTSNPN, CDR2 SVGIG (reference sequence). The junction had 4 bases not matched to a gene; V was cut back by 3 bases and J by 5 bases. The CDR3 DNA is TGTGCCTGGAGAGGGCAGGGGGATCAGCCCCAGCATTTT. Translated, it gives CAWRGQGDQPQHF. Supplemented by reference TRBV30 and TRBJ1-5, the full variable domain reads SQTIHQWPATLVQPVGSPLSLECTVEGTSNPNLYWYRQAAGRGLQLLFYSVGIGQISSEVPQNLSASRPQDRQFILSSKKLLLSDSGFYLCAWRGQGDQPQHFGDGTRLSIL.

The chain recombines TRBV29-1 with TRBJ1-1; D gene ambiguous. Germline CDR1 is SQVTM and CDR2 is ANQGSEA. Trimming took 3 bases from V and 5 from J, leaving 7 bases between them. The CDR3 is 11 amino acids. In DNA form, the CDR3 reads TGCAGCGTTGAGTCTGGTACTGAAGCTTTCTTT. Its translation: CSVESGTEAFF. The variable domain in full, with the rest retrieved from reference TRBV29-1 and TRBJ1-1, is SAVISQKPSRDICQRGTSLTIQCQVDSQVTMMFWYRQQPGQSLTLIATANQGSEATYESGFVIDKFPISRPNLTFSTLTVSNMSPEDSSIYLCSVESGTEAFFGQGTRLTVV.

DNA of the CDR3: TGTGCCAGTAGTACACAGGGCAATCAGCCCCAGCATTTT. Translation: CASSTQGNQPQHF. The V gene is TRBV19, the J gene TRBJ1-5; D might be TRBD1 (5 bases). Germline CDR1 is LNHDA and CDR2 is SQIVND (reference sequence). CDR3 length equals 13 residues. V lost 4 bases and J lost 2, with 6 bases in between. Full variable domain (outside the CDR3, taken from reference TRBV19 and TRBJ1-5): DGGITQSPKYLFRKEGQNVTLSCEQNLNHDAMYWYRQDPGQGLRLIYYSQIVNDFQKGDIAEGYSVSREKKESFPLTVTSAQKNPTAFYLCASSTQGNQPQHFGDGTRLSIL.

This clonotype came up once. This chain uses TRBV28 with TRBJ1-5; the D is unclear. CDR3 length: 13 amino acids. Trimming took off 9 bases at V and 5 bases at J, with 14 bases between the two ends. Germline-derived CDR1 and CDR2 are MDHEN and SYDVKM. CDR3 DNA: TGTGCCAGTCATGGCTGGATGGATCAGCCCCAGCATTTT. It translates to CASHGWMDQPQHF. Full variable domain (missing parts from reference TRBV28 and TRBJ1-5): DVKVTQSSRYLVKRTGEKVFLECVQDMDHENMFWYRQDPGLGLRLIYFSYDVKMKEKGDIPEGYSVSREKKERFSLILESASTNQTSMYLCASHGWMDQPQHFGDGTRLSIL.

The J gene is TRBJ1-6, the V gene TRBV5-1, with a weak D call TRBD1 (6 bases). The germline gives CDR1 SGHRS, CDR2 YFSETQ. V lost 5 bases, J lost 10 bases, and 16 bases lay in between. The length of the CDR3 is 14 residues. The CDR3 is CASRIPDRLSPLHF. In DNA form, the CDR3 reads TGCGCCAGCAGAATACCGGACAGATTATCACCCCTCCACTTT.

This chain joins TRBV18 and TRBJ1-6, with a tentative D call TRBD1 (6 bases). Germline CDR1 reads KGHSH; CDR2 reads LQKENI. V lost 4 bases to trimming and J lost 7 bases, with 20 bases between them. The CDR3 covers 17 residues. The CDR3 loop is CASSLVGTTVTNSPLHF. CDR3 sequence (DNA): TGTGCCAGCTCACTTGTTGGGACAACCGTAACCAATTCACCCCTCCACTTT.

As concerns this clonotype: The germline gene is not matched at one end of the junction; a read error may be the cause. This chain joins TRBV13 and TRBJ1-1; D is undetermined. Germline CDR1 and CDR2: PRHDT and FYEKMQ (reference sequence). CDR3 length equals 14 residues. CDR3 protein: CASSLGGSHTEAFF. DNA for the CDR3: TGTGCCAGCAGTTTAGGCGGGTCGCACACTGAAGCTTTCTTT.